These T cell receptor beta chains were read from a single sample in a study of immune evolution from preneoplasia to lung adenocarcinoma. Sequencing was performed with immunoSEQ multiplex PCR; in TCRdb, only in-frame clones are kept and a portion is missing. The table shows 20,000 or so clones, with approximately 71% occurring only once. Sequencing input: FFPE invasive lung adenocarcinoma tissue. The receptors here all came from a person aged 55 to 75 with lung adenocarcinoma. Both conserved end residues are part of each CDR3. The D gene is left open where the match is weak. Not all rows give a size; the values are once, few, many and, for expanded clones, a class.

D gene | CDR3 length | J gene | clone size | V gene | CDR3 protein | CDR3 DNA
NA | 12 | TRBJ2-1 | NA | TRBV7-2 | CASSYGRGEQFF | TGTGCCAGCAGCTACGGAAGAGGTGAGCAGTTCTTC
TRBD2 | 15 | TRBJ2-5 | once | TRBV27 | CASSSLAGGEETQYF | TGTGCCAGCAGTTCGCTAGCGGGAGGGGAAGAGACCCAGTACTTC
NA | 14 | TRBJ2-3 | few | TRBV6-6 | CASSLDRYTDTQYF | TGTGCCAGCAGCTTAGACAGATACACAGATACGCAGTATTTT
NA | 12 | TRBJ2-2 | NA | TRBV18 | CASSPLTGELFF | TGTGCCAGCTCACCACTGACCGGGGAGCTGTTTTTT
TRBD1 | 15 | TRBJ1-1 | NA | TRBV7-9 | CASSQGAGGNTEAFF | TGTGCCAGCAGCCAAGGGGCAGGGGGTAACACTGAAGCTTTCTTT
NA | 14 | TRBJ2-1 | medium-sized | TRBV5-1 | CASSVQEAYNEQFF | TGCGCCAGCAGCGTCCAAGAGGCCTACAATGAGCAGTTCTTC
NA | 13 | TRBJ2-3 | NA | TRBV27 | CASSSGAADTQYF | TGTGCCAGCAGTTCGGGGGCGGCAGATACGCAGTATTTT
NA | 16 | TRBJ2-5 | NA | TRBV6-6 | CASSHRGAGPRETQYF | TGTGCCAGCAGCCACCGGGGGGCGGGCCCCCGGGAGACCCAGTACTTC
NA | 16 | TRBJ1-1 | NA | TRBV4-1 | CASSQDPPQGNTEAFF | TGCGCCAGCAGCCAAGACCCCCCACAGGGGAACACTGAAGCTTTCTTT
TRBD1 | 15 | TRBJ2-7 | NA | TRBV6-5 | CASSYRTGIQGEQYF | TGTGCCAGCAGTTACAGGACAGGGATCCAGGGAGAGCAGTACTTC
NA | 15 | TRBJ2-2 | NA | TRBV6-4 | CASSDPGENTGELFF | TGTGCCAGCAGTGACCCTGGTGAGAACACCGGGGAGCTGTTTTTT
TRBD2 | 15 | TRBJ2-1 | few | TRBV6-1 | CASLAGTSGVNEQFF | TGTGCCAGCTTAGCCGGGACTAGCGGAGTAAATGAGCAGTTCTTC
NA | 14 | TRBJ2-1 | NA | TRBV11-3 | CASSTGTANNEQFF | TGTGCCAGCAGCACCGGGACTGCAAACAATGAGCAGTTCTTC
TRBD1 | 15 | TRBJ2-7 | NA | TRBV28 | CASSPTGTGSYEQYF | TGTGCCAGCAGCCCTACCGGGACAGGGTCCTACGAGCAGTACTTC
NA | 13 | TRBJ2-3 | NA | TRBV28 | CASSKGWADTQYF | TGTGCCAGCAGTAAGGGCTGGGCAGATACGCAGTATTTT
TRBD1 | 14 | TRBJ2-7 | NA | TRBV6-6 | CASSDGQGAREQYF | TGTGCCAGCAGCGATGGGCAGGGGGCGCGGGAGCAGTACTTC
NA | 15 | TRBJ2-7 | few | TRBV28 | CASTPGAGGIYEQYF | TGTGCCAGCACCCCCGGGGCAGGCGGGATCTACGAGCAGTACTTC
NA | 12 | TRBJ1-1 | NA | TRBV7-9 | CASSPTLTEAFF | TGTGCCAGCAGCCCAACCCTCACTGAAGCTTTCTTT
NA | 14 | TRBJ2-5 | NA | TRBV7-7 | CASSLRGGQGTQYF | TGTGCTAGCAGCTTAAGGGGAGGCCAAGGGACCCAGTACTTC
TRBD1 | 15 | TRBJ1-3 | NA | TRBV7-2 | CASSSPRGQGNTIYF | TGTGCCAGCAGCTCTCCGAGGGGGCAGGGAAACACCATATATTTT
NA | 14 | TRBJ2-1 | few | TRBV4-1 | CASSQETSYNEQFF | TGCGCCAGCAGCCAAGAAACCAGCTACAATGAGCAGTTCTTC
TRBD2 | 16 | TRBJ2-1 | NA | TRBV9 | CASSVSSAGGHNEQFF | TGTGCCAGCAGCGTATCATCAGCGGGAGGCCACAATGAGCAGTTCTTC
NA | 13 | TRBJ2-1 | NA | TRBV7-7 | CASSREPQGEQFF | TGTGCCAGCAGCCGCGAACCGCAAGGTGAGCAGTTCTTC
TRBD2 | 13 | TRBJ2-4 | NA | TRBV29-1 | CSVQAGVRDIQYF | TGCAGCGTTCAAGCGGGAGTGAGGGACATTCAGTACTTC
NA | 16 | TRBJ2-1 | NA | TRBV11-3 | CASSSNRGGTYNEQFF | TGTGCCAGCAGCTCCAATCGCGGCGGCACCTACAATGAGCAGTTCTTC
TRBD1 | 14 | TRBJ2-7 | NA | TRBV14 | CASSQRGQGGEQYF | TGTGCCAGCAGCCAGCGCGGACAGGGCGGGGAGCAGTACTTC
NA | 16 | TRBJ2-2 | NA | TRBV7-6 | CASSLGGTLSTGELFF | TGTGCCAGCAGCTTAGGTGGGACCCTGAGTACCGGGGAGCTGTTTTTT
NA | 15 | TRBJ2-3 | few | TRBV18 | CASSPVGASTDTQYF | TGTGCCAGCTCACCAGTAGGGGCTAGCACAGATACGCAGTATTTT
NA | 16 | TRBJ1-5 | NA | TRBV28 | CASSPTKRGSNQPQHF | TGTGCCAGCAGTCCTACAAAACGGGGTAGCAATCAGCCCCAGCATTTT
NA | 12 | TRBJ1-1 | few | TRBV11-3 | CASSLGPREAFF | TGTGCCAGCAGCTTAGGGCCCCGCGAAGCTTTCTTT
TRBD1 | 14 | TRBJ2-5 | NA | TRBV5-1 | CASSFGTGEETQYF | TGCGCCAGCAGCTTCGGTACAGGGGAAGAGACCCAGTACTTC
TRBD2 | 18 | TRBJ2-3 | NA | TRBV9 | CASSVSGNSGTNTDTQYF | TGTGCCAGCAGCGTAAGTGGAAATAGCGGGACGAACACAGATACGCAGTATTTT
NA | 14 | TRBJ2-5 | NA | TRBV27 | CASSLDRNQETQYF | TGTGCCAGCAGTTTAGACCGAAACCAAGAGACCCAGTACTTC
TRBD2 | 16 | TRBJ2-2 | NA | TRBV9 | CASSVEGLARPGELFF | TGTGCCAGCAGCGTAGAGGGACTAGCTCGCCCCGGGGAGCTGTTTTTT
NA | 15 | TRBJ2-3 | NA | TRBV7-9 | CASSLGRGLGDTQYF | TGTGCCAGCAGCTTAGGTCGCGGGCTGGGGGATACGCAGTATTTT
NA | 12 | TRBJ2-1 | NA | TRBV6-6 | CASSYETGEQFF | TGTGCCAGCAGTTACGAGACAGGAGAGCAGTTCTTC
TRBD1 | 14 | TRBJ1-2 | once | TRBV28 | CASSLRTGRYGYTF | TGTGCCAGCAGTTTGAGGACAGGGCGGTATGGCTACACCTTC
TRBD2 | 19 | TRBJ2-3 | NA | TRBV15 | CATSRPLPPGLADPGTQYF | TGTGCCACCAGCAGACCTCTCCCTCCGGGACTAGCGGACCCCGGTACGCAGTATTTT
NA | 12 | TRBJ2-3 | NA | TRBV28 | CASSYNTDTQYF | TGTGCCAGCAGTTATAACACAGATACGCAGTATTTT
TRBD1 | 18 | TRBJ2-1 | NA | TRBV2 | CASSEPMTGQGAQNEQFF | TGTGCCAGCAGTGAACCGATGACAGGACAGGGGGCCCAAAATGAGCAGTTCTTC
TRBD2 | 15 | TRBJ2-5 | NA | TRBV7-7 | CASTRLAGVGETQYF | TGTGCCAGCACCAGACTAGCGGGAGTGGGGGAGACCCAGTACTTC
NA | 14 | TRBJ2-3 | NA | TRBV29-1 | CSVEFGGLGDTQYF | TGCAGCGTTGAGTTTGGGGGCCTCGGAGATACGCAGTATTTT
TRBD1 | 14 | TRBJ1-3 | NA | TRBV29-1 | CSVSDRGAGNTIYF | TGCAGCGTCAGCGACAGGGGGGCAGGAAACACCATATATTTT
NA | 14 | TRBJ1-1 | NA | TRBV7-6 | CASSLGATGHGAFF | TGTGCCAGCAGCTTAGGTGCGACAGGACATGGGGCTTTCTTT
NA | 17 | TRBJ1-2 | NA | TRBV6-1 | CASSGYSSAWESYGYTF | TGTGCCAGCAGTGGTTACTCCTCTGCGTGGGAGAGCTATGGCTACACCTTC
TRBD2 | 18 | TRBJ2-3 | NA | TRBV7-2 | CASSFDADSGRATDTQYF | TGTGCCAGCAGCTTCGATGCCGATAGCGGGAGGGCCACAGATACGCAGTATTTT
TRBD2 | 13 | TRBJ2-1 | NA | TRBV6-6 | CASTLGGSDEQFF | TGTGCCAGCACCTTAGGCGGGAGCGATGAGCAGTTCTTC
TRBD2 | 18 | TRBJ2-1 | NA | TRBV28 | CASSPSGVAGPGIDEQFF | TGTGCCAGCAGCCCTAGCGGGGTAGCGGGGCCGGGGATCGATGAGCAGTTCTTC
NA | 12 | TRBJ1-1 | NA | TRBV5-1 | CASSLEGAEAFF | TGCGCCAGCAGCTTGGAAGGAGCTGAAGCTTTCTTT
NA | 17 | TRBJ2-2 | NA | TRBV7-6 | CASSPQGLTISTGELFF | TGTGCCAGCAGCCCGCAGGGACTTACCATATCCACCGGGGAGCTGTTTTTT
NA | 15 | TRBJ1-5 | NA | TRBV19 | CASSIAGEGHQPQHF | TGTGCCAGTAGTATAGCGGGAGAGGGCCATCAGCCCCAGCATTTT
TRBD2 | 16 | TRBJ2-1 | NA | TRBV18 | CASSPTTSGRGNEQFF | TGTGCCAGCTCACCGACGACTAGCGGGAGGGGCAATGAGCAGTTCTTC
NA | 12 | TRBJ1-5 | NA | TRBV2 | CASSQEYQPQHF | TGTGCCAGCAGCCAGGAATATCAGCCCCAGCATTTT
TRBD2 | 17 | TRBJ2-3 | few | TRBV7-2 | CASSLSPASGRVNTQYF | TGTGCCAGCAGCTTATCCCCGGCTAGCGGGAGGGTAAATACGCAGTATTTT
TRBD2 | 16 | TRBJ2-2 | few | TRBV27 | CASSPGLAGRGGELFF | TGTGCCAGCAGTCCCGGACTAGCGGGACGGGGCGGGGAGCTGTTTTTT
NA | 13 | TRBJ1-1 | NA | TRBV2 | CASSQDSNTEVFF | TGTGCCAGCAGCCAGGACAGCAACACTGAAGTTTTCTTT
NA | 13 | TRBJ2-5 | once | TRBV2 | CASSSRERETQYF | TGTGCCAGCAGTTCCCGGGAGCGGGAGACCCAGTACTTC
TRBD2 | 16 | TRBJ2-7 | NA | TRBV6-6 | CASSPGTSGNLYEQYF | TGTGCCAGCAGCCCAGGGACTAGCGGGAACCTCTACGAGCAGTACTTC
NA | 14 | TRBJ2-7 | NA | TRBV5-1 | CASKRNIGTYEQYF | TGCGCCAGCAAGAGGAACATTGGCACCTACGAGCAGTACTTC